A selection of T cell receptor beta chains follows, all from one sample in a study of cytomegalovirus exposure and HLA in healthy donors. Profiled with immunoSEQ multiplex PCR; TCRdb holds only in-frame clones, not every one. This sample has 150,000 or so clones, with around two thirds found just once. The sequenced sample was PBMCs. These TCRs come from a man in his thirties or forties in good health and CMV-seropositive. Each CDR3 is given with its conserved first and last residue. The D gene is left open where the match is weak. Rows give clone size only sometimes, using once, few, many, or a class for an expanded clone.

>NA|TRBV5-1|TRBJ2-1|NA
CASKGAGPERNEQFF
TGCGCCAGCAAGGGTGCGGGACCCGAACGGAATGAGCAGTTCTTC
>NA|TRBV2|TRBJ1-5|NA
CASSEGGPSNQPQHF
TGTGCCAGCAGTGAGGGGGGGCCGAGCAATCAGCCCCAGCATTTT
>NA|TRBV7-8|TRBJ1-4|NA
CASSRRAAGEKLFF
TGTGCCAGCAGCCGTAGGGCCGCGGGCGAAAAACTGTTTTTT
>NA|TRBV2|TRBJ2-6|NA
CASSASRAGANVLTF
TGTGCCAGCAGTGCTTCGCGAGCTGGGGCCAACGTCCTGACTTTC
>TRBD1|TRBV5-1|TRBJ1-6|NA
CASSARGQGSYNSPLHF
TGCGCCAGCAGCGCTCGGGGACAGGGCTCCTATAATTCACCCCTCCACTTT
>NA|TRBV5-6|TRBJ1-1|NA
CASSFYRDQSNTEAFF
TGTGCCAGCAGCTTTTACAGGGACCAATCGAACACTGAAGCTTTCTTT
>NA|TRBV2|TRBJ1-1|few
CARTITAYTEAFF
TGTGCCAGAACCATAACAGCCTACACTGAAGCTTTCTTT
>TRBD2|TRBV18|TRBJ2-1|few
CASSPLASGGTYNEQFF
TGTGCCAGCTCACCATTGGCTAGCGGGGGCACCTACAATGAGCAGTTCTTC
>TRBD1|TRBV7-9|TRBJ2-7|NA
CASSFQGAYNEQYF
TGTGCCAGCAGCTTTCAGGGGGCGTATAACGAGCAGTACTTC
>NA|TRBV27|TRBJ1-2|NA
CASSLGSGRGYGYTF
TGTGCCAGCAGTTTAGGATCAGGGAGGGGGTATGGCTACACCTTC
>NA|TRBV30|TRBJ1-6|NA
CAWNLRQRNSPLHF
TGTGCCTGGAACCTTAGACAGAGGAATTCACCCCTCCACTTT
>TRBD2|TRBV9|TRBJ2-7|once
CASSAGLAPIQEQYF
TGTGCCAGCAGCGCGGGACTAGCCCCGATCCAAGAGCAGTACTTC
>NA|TRBV15|TRBJ1-5|NA
CATYPTGSNQPQHF
TGTGCCACTTATCCTACAGGGAGCAATCAGCCCCAGCATTTT
>TRBD1|TRBV28|TRBJ2-7|NA
CASSYRLRDRSSYEQYF
TGTGCCAGCAGCTACCGACTCCGGGACAGGAGCTCCTACGAGCAGTACTTC
>NA|TRBV19|TRBJ1-1|NA
CASSILDKSNTEAFF
TGTGCCAGTAGTATTCTTGACAAGTCGAACACTGAAGCTTTCTTT
>TRBD2|TRBV6-5|TRBJ2-5|NA
CASSTGLAGVETQYF
TGTGCCAGCAGTACGGGACTAGCGGGAGTAGAGACCCAGTACTTC
>TRBD1|TRBV11-2|TRBJ1-2|NA
CASSLDRGQGYGYTF
TGTGCCAGCAGCTTAGATCGGGGACAGGGGTATGGCTACACCTTC
>NA|TRBV11-2|TRBJ1-2|NA
CASSPLTGNGYTF
TGTGCCAGCAGCCCATTAACAGGGAACGGCTACACCTTC
>TRBD1|TRBV6-5|TRBJ2-1|NA
CASRAAGGVYNEQFF
TGTGCCAGCAGGGCGGCAGGGGGCGTTTACAATGAGCAGTTCTTC
>TRBD1|TRBV5-5|TRBJ2-7|NA
CASSPDWGQTYEQYF
TGTGCCAGCAGCCCGGATTGGGGACAGACCTACGAGCAGTACTTC
>NA|TRBV6-5|TRBJ2-7|NA
CASRAPRDTSYEQYF
TGTGCCAGCAGGGCGCCCCGGGACACCTCCTACGAGCAGTACTTC
>NA|TRBV27|TRBJ1-1|few
CASSFGPGRITEAFF
TGTGCCAGCAGTTTTGGACCGGGGAGGATCACTGAAGCTTTCTTT
>NA|TRBV5-4|TRBJ2-7|few
CASSLGSPGSGEQYF
TGTGCCAGCAGCTTGGGCAGCCCGGGATCGGGCGAGCAGTACTTC
>NA|TRBV30|TRBJ2-5|NA
CAWSGGQAGRETQYF
TGTGCCTGGAGTGGCGGACAGGCGGGGAGGGAGACCCAGTACTTC
>TRBD2|TRBV5-1|TRBJ2-5|few
CASSLMGSGKETQYF
TGCGCCAGCAGCTTAATGGGCAGCGGGAAAGAGACCCAGTACTTC
>TRBD2|TRBV14|TRBJ2-4|NA
CASSQKLSGSNIQYF
TGTGCCAGCAGCCAAAAGCTTAGCGGGAGTAACATTCAGTACTTC
>NA|TRBV27|TRBJ2-2|once
CASSLMGINTGELFF
TGTGCCAGCAGTTTAATGGGCATCAACACCGGGGAGCTGTTTTTT